These 26 T cell receptor beta chains came from one sample sequenced in a study of blood T cell repertoires in COVID-19. Profiled with immunoSEQ multiplex PCR; TCRdb holds only in-frame clones, not every one. The sample lists 150,000 or so clones, approximately 84% seen once, with roughly 5% in the top ten. The sequencing sample was made of PBMCs or T cells enriched from blood (not recorded which). The receptors shown here come from a woman aged 40-49 years with acute COVID-19.

This chain joins TRBV10-3 and TRBJ1-5; 7 nucleotides align to TRBD1. Germline V gene data show CDR1 as ENHRY and CDR2 as SYGVKD. V shed 3 bases and J 2 bases; nucleotides not matched to a gene: 4. This CDR3 is 15 amino acids long. For the CDR3, the DNA is TGTGCCATCAGTGAACAGGGGCTTGGCAATCAGCCCCAGCATTTT. As protein: CAISEQGLGNQPQHF.

By its share, this clone is medium-sized (0.01 to 0.1%). The chain carries TRBV18 and TRBJ1-2; no reliable D call. The CDR3 contains 13 residues. V was shortened by 5 bases and J by 0 bases, with 7 bases between the two germline ends. CDR1 and CDR2 from the germline V gene are KGHSH and LQKENI. The CDR3 is CASSGTANYGYTF. CDR3 nucleotide sequence: TGTGCCAGCTCAGGTACAGCTAACTATGGCTACACCTTC.

The chain is built from TRBV2 and TRBJ2-5, with D possibly matching TRBD2 (6 bases). The V gene lost 6 bases and the J gene lost 2 bases, with 16 bases spanning the gap. Germline CDR1 SNHLY, CDR2 FYNNEI. The CDR3 covers 15 residues. The CDR3 sequence is CASSWGGAGQETQYF. The CDR3 bases are TGTGCCAGCAGCTGGGGCGGGGCGGGGCAAGAGACCCAGTACTTC.

This chain uses TRBV7-2 with TRBJ2-5; 9 bases agree with TRBD2. There are 14 residues in the CDR3. V trimming: 5 bases; J trimming: 4 bases; junction bases outside the gene matches: 5. Germline V gives CDR1 SGHTA, CDR2 FQGNSA. The CDR3 loop is CASSRSGRGETQYF. Written as DNA, the CDR3 is TGTGCCAGCAGCCGTAGCGGGAGAGGAGAGACCCAGTACTTC.

This clone was recorded once. The chain employs TRBV6-5 and TRBJ2-1, with TRBD2 matching over 10 bases. Per the germline V gene, CDR1 is MNHEY and CDR2 is SVGAGI. The CDR3 spans 15 residues. Trimming cost V 5 bases and J 2 bases; bases outside gene matches: 3. The DNA of the CDR3 is TGTGCCAGCAGTAGGACTAGCGGCACCTACAATGAGCAGTTCTTC. This codes for CASSRTSGTYNEQFF.

The chain combines TRBV14 with TRBJ2-3; TRBD2 agrees at 13 bases. Germline V gene sequence: CDR1 SGHDN, CDR2 FVKESK. The junction had 10 bases not matched to a gene; V was cut back by 4 bases and J by 9 bases. The CDR3 has 16 amino acids. The CDR3 reads CASSPGTSGTLQTQYF. The CDR3 DNA reads TGTGCCAGCAGCCCGGGGACTAGCGGGACTCTCCAGACGCAGTATTTT.

The rearrangement joins TRBV18 to TRBJ1-1, with D unresolved. Germline V gives CDR1 KGHSH, CDR2 LQKENI. V was clipped by 3 bases and J by 11 bases, with 13 bases between them. The CDR3 totals 12 residues. The CDR3 DNA sequence: TGTGCCAGCTCACCTCTAGGTAGATCCGCTTTCTTT. It is translated as CASSPLGRSAFF.

The chain combines TRBV7-6 with TRBJ1-2; 11 bases agree with TRBD1. Germline V gene lookup returns CDR1 SGHVS and CDR2 FNYEAQ. V was pared by 5 bases and J by 2 bases, with 4 bases of the junction left unmatched. This CDR3 spans 15 amino acids. The CDR3 region has the DNA TGTGCCAGCAGCCCCGGACAGGGGGCCAACTATGGCTACACCTTC. Its translation: CASSPGQGANYGYTF.

The rearrangement joins TRBV11-2 to TRBJ2-1, with 8 bases identical to TRBD1. The CDR3 extends over 15 amino acids. J gave up 4 bases and V 1 base, and 3 bases lay outside the gene matches. Germline-derived CDR1 and CDR2 are SGHAT and FQNNGV. Written as DNA, the CDR3 is TGTGCCAGCAGCTTAGGAAGGACAGGGTACAATGAGCAGTTCTTC. Protein: CASSLGRTGYNEQFF.

The V and J genes are TRBV6-1 and TRBJ2-7, with D uncertain. CDR1 and CDR2 from the germline V gene are MNHNS and SASEGT. The CDR3 has 14 residues. Trimming removed 2 bases at V and 6 bases at J, with 14 bases between. CDR3 protein: CASSESLEALEQYF. The CDR3 DNA sequence: TGTGCCAGCAGTGAAAGTCTAGAAGCCCTCGAGCAGTACTTC.

J is TRBJ1-6 and V is TRBV18; D not resolved. V lost 2 bases to trimming and J lost 6 bases, with 14 bases between them. The CDR3 has 16 residues. The germline CDR1 and CDR2 sequences are KGHSH and LQKENI. CDR3 bases: TGTGCCAGCTCACCAAGCCGGGGTGGAAGTAATTCACCCCTCCACTTT. Translated, it gives CASSPSRGGSNSPLHF.

The V and J genes are TRBV2 and TRBJ2-1; D gene unclear. With 4 bases removed from V and 0 bases from J, the gap between germline ends came to 7 bases. There are 14 residues in the CDR3. Germline V gene data show CDR1 as SNHLY and CDR2 as FYNNEI. In DNA form, the CDR3 reads TGTGCCAGCAGTGTTAGAGACTCCTACAATGAGCAGTTCTTC. Translation: CASSVRDSYNEQFF.

This clone has a handful of counts. The V gene is TRBV6-5, the J gene TRBJ2-1, with TRBD2 as a possible D gene (6 bases). This CDR3 has 15 residues. Looked up from germline, CDR1 is MNHEY and CDR2 is SVGAGI. The V and J ends lost 0 bases and 3 bases respectively, with 9 bases between them. CDR3 in amino acids: CASSYSGTDYNEQFF. In DNA form, the CDR3 reads TGTGCCAGCAGTTACTCGGGGACTGACTACAATGAGCAGTTCTTC.

The genes are TRBV30 and TRBJ1-5, with unresolved D. V dropped 0 bases and J dropped 3 bases, with 15 bases sitting between them. This CDR3 region has 16 residues. CDR1 and CDR2 from the germline V gene are GTSNPN and SVGIG (reference sequence). DNA for the CDR3: TGTGCCTGGAGTGTGGAGGAGGTTTTGGACAATCAGCCCCAGCATTTT. Amino acids: CAWSVEEVLDNQPQHF.

This chain uses TRBV28 with TRBJ1-1; maybe TRBD1 (6 bases). The germline V and J ends were trimmed by 9 bases and 0 bases, with 11 bases remaining between them. The CDR3 is 13 amino acids. Germline V lookup: CDR1 MDHEN, CDR2 SYDVKM. DNA for the CDR3: TGTGCCAGTATCGGACAGATGAACACTGAAGCTTTCTTT. It specifies CASIGQMNTEAFF.

The V and J genes are TRBV5-1 and TRBJ2-1; 9 positions agree with TRBD2. Trimming at V came to 0 bases and at J to 4 bases, leaving 8 bases not matched to a gene. Per the germline V gene, CDR1 is SGHRS and CDR2 is YFSETQ. The CDR3 extends over 17 amino acids. The CDR3 is CASSLGPRLAGYNEQFF. Here the CDR3 DNA reads TGCGCCAGCAGCTTGGGTCCCCGGCTAGCGGGATACAATGAGCAGTTCTTC.

The V call is TRBV7-2, the J call TRBJ2-1; weak D call: TRBD2 (6 bases). CDR3 size: 14 residues. Trimming left V 5 bases short and J 7 bases short, with 15 bases between. The germline V gene encodes CDR1 SGHTA and CDR2 FQGNSA. The CDR3, as DNA: TGTGCCAGCAGCACCTGGGACTGGGGAAATGAGCAGTTCTTC. It codes for CASSTWDWGNEQFF.

V is TRBV6-1 and J is TRBJ2-1; D is ambiguous. Germline lookup yields CDR1 MNHNS and CDR2 SASEGT. V shed 2 bases and J shed 2 bases, with 4 bases lying between them. The CDR3 is 13 residues long. In nucleotides, the CDR3 is TGTGCCAGCAGTGAATCAACCTACAATGAGCAGTTCTTC. Translated, it gives CASSESTYNEQFF.

This chain uses TRBV3-1 (or the pseudogene TRBV3-2) with TRBJ1-6; D is uncertain. The germline V gene has CDR1 LGHDT and CDR2 YNNKEL (reference sequence). V lost 1 base and J 10 bases, leaving 8 bases between the germline ends. CDR3 length: 13 residues. This CDR3 is CASSQGRESPLHF. CDR3 in DNA: TGTGCCAGCAGCCAAGGAAGAGAATCACCCCTCCACTTT.

This clone came up once. The chain joins TRBV3-1 (or the pseudogene TRBV3-2) to TRBJ2-7, with a possible D match to TRBD2 (6 bases). V lost 3 bases, J lost 2 bases, and 8 bases lay in between. CDR1 and CDR2 from the germline V gene are LGHDT and YNNKEL (reference sequence). The length of the CDR3 is 13 residues. This CDR3 reads CASSHGGAYEQYF. CDR3 in DNA: TGTGCCAGCAGCCATGGCGGGGCCTACGAGCAGTACTTC.

V gene TRBV9 combines with J gene TRBJ2-5; maybe TRBD1 (6 bases). Germline CDR1 reads SGDLS; CDR2 reads YYNGEE. Trimming left V 0 bases short and J 5 bases short, with 11 bases between. This CDR3 spans 14 amino acids. The CDR3 protein is CASSVDPGAETQYF. The CDR3 DNA follows: TGTGCCAGCAGCGTAGATCCAGGGGCGGAGACCCAGTACTTC.

The genes are TRBV30 and TRBJ1-1; 7 bases are shared with TRBD1. The V gene end was trimmed by 1 base and the J gene end by 4 bases; junction bases not matched to a gene: 6. The V gene's germline CDR1 is GTSNPN and CDR2 SVGIG (reference sequence). The CDR3 sequence is 14 residues long. The CDR3 DNA sequence: TGTGCCTGGAGTGGTCAGGGGGGTTCCACTGAAGCTTTCTTT. Protein sequence: CAWSGQGGSTEAFF.

The chain carries TRBV7-2 and TRBJ1-2; 9 positions match TRBD1. This CDR3 comprises 15 residues. Germline values: CDR1 SGHTA, CDR2 FQGNSA. The ends lost 6 bases at V and 7 bases at J; junction bases unmatched: 12. The CDR3 sequence: CASRLTQGALGGYTF. The CDR3 coding sequence is TGTGCCAGCAGGTTAACACAGGGGGCGCTTGGTGGCTACACCTTC.

The chain recombines TRBV5-1 with TRBJ1-2, with D possibly TRBD1 on 5 matching bases. CDR3 length equals 14 residues. The germline CDR1 and CDR2 sequences are SGHRS and YFSETQ. The V and J ends lost 4 bases and 7 bases respectively, with 17 bases between them. The CDR3 nucleotides read TGCGCCAGCAGCGCCGAGGCGGGGCTCGCTGGCTACACCTTC. This sequence encodes CASSAEAGLAGYTF.

The chain has TRBV24-1 and TRBJ2-3, with 11 bases that match TRBD2. After removal of 6 bases from V and 6 bases from J, the junction contained 19 bases not matched to a gene. Germline V CDR1 and CDR2: KGHDR, SFDVKD. The CDR3 has 19 residues. Here the CDR3 reads CATSSFGLAGGAGSDTQYF. CDR3 nucleotides: TGTGCCACCAGTTCCTTCGGTCTAGCGGGAGGAGCGGGCAGCGATACGCAGTATTTT.

This clone was observed at least ten times. The chain recombines TRBV5-1 with TRBJ2-3; 8 positions match TRBD1. The CDR3 is made up of 15 amino acids. The germline CDR1 and CDR2 sequences are SGHRS and YFSETQ. Trimming cost V 5 bases and J 2 bases; bases outside gene matches: 7. DNA for the CDR3: TGCGCCAGCAGAGCCGGGACAGGAGTCACAGATACGCAGTATTTT. Amino acid sequence: CASRAGTGVTDTQYF.